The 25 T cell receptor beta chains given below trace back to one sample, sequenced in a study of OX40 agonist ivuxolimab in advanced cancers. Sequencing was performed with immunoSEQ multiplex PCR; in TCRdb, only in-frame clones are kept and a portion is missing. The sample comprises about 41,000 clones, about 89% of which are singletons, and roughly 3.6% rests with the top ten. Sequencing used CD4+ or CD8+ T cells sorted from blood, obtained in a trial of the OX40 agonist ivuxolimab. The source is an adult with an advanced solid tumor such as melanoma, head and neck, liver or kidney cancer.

As DNA, the CDR3 is TGCAGCGCCTATGGGCGGGTTACTAACTATGGCTACACCTTC. Translated, it gives CSAYGRVTNYGYTF. The chain uses TRBV29-1 and TRBJ1-2; the D is unclear. The V and J ends lost 7 bases and 0 bases respectively, with 15 bases between them. The CDR3 has 14 residues. CDR1 is SQVTM and CDR2 is ANQGSEA in the germline V gene.

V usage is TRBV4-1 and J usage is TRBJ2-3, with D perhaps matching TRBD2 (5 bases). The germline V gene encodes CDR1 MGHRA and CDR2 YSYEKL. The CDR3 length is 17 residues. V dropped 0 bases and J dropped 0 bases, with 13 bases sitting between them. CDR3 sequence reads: CASSQEGPGLSTDTQYF. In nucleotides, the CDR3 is TGCGCCAGCAGCCAAGAAGGTCCCGGACTTAGCACAGATACGCAGTATTTT.

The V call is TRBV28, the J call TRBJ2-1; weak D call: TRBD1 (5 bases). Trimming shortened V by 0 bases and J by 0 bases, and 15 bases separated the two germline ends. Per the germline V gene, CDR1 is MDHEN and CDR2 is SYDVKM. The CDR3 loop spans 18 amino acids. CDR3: CASSLWGQTDSSYNEQFF. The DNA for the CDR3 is TGTGCCAGCAGTTTATGGGGGCAAACTGATAGCTCCTACAATGAGCAGTTCTTC.

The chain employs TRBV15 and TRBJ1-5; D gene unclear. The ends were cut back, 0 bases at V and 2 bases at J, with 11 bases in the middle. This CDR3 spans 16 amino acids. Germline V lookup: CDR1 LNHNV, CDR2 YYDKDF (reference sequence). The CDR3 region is CATSRDKPGGNQPQHF. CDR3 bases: TGTGCCACCAGCAGAGATAAGCCGGGAGGCAATCAGCCCCAGCATTTT.

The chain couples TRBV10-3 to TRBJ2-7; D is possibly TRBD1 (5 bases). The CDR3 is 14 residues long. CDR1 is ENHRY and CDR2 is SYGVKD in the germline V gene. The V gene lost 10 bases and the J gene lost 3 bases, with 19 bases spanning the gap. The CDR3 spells CATRARAGIYEQYF. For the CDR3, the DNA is TGTGCCACCAGGGCACGGGCAGGGATCTACGAGCAGTACTTC.

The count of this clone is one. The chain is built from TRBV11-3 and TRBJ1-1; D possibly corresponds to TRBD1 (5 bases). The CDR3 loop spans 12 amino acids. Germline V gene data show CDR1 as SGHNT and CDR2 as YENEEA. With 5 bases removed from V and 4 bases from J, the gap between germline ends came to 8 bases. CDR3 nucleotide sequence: TGTGCCAGCAGCCTAGGGGTCACTGAAGCTTTCTTT. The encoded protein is CASSLGVTEAFF.

The CDR3 spells CASSRGGTGDLNEQFF. The CDR3 nucleotides read TGTGCCAGCAGTCGAGGGGGGACAGGGGACCTTAATGAGCAGTTCTTC. V usage is TRBV28 and J usage is TRBJ2-1; TRBD1 agrees at 10 bases. This CDR3 is built from 16 residues. Per germline, CDR1 MDHEN and CDR2 SYDVKM. V lost 5 bases to trimming and J lost 7 bases; unmatched junction nucleotides: 11.

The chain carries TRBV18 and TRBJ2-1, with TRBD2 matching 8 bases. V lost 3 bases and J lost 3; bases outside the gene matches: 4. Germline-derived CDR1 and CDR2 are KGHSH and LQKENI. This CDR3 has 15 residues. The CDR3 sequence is CASSPGLADYNEQFF. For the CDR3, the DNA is TGTGCCAGCTCACCCGGACTAGCCGACTACAATGAGCAGTTCTTC. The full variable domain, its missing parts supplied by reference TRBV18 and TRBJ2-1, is NAGVMQNPRHLVRRRGQEARLRCSPMKGHSHVYWYRQLPEEGLKFMVYLQKENIIDESGMPKERFSAEFPKEGPSILRIQQVVRGDSAAYFCASSPGLADYNEQFFGPGTRLTVL.

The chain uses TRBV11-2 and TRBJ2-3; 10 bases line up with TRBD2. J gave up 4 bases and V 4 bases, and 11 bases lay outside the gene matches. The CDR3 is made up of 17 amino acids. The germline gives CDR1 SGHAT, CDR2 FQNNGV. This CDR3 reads CASSSSSGSGFADTQYF. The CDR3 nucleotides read TGTGCCAGCAGCTCGTCTAGCGGGAGTGGTTTCGCAGATACGCAGTATTTT.

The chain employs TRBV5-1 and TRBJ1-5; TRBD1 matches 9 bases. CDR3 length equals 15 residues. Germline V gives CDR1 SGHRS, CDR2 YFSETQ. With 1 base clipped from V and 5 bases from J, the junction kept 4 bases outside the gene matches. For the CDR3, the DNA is TGCGCCAGCAGCTTGACAGGGGGCGGCGATCAGCCCCAGCATTTT. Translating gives CASSLTGGGDQPQHF.

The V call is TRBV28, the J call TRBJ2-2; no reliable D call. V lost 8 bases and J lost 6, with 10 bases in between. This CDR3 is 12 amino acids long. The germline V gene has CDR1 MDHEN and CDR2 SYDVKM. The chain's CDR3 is CASFRLAGELFF. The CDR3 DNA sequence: TGTGCCAGCTTTAGACTCGCCGGGGAGCTGTTTTTT.

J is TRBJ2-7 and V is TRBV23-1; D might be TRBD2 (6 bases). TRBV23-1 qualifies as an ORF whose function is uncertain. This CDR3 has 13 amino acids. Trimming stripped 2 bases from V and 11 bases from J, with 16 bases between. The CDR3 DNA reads TGCGCCAGCAGTCAACCGGGCGGGGTAGGGGAGTACTTC. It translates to CASSQPGGVGEYF.

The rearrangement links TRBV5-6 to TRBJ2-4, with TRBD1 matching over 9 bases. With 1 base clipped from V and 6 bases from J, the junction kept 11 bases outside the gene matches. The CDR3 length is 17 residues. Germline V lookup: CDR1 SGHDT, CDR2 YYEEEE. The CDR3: CASSLLSAGTGRNIQYF. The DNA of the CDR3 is TGTGCCAGCAGCTTGTTATCAGCGGGGACAGGGAGAAACATTCAGTACTTC.

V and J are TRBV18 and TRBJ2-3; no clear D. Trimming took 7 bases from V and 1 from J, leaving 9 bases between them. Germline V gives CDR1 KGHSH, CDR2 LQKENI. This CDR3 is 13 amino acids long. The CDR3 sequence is CASFEVGTDTQYF. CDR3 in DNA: TGTGCCAGCTTCGAGGTCGGCACAGATACGCAGTATTTT.

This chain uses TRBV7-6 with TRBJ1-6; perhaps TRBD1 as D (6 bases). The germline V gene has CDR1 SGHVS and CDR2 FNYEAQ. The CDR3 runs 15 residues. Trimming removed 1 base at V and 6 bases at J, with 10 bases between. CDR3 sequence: CASSLVGAPNSPLHF. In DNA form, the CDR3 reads TGTGCCAGCAGCTTAGTGGGGGCACCTAATTCACCCCTCCACTTT.

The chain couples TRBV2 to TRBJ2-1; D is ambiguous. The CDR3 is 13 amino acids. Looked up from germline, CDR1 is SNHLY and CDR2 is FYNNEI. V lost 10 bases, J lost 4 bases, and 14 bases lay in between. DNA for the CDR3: TGTGCCACCAGAGACGACCTATACAATGAGCAGTTCTTC. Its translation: CATRDDLYNEQFF.

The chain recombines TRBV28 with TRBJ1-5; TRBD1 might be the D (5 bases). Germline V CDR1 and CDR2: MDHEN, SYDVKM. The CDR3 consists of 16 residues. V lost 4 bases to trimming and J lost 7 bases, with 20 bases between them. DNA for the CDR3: TGTGCCAGCAGTTCCGGAGCCAGAGGGGATTACCAGCCCCAGCATTTT. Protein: CASSSGARGDYQPQHF.

This CDR3 reads CASRYTVNYGYTF. Written as DNA, the CDR3 is TGTGCCAGCAGGTACACGGTTAACTATGGCTACACCTTC. V gene TRBV28 combines with J gene TRBJ1-2; no firm D call. V shed 6 bases and J shed 1 base, with 9 bases lying between them. Germline CDR1 and CDR2: MDHEN and SYDVKM. The length of the CDR3 is 13 residues.

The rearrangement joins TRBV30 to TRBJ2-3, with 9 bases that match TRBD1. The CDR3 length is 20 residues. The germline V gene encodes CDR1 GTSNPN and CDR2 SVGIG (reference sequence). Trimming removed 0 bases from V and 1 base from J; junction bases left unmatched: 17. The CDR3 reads CAWSVLWDRVLRLGTDTQYF. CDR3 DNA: TGTGCCTGGAGTGTACTGTGGGACAGGGTTTTAAGGTTGGGCACAGATACGCAGTATTTT.

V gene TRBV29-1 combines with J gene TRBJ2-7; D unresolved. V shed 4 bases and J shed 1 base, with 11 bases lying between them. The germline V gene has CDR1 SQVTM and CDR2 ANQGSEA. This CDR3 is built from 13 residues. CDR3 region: CSVVARDSYEQYF. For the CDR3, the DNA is TGCAGCGTTGTCGCAAGAGATTCCTACGAGCAGTACTTC.

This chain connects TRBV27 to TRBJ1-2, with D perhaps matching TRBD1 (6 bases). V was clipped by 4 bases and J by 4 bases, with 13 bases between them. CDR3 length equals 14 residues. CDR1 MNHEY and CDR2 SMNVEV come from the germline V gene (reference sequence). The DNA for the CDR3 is TGTGCCAGCAGTTCCTCAACAGGGTCCTATGGCTACACCTTC. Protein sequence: CASSSSTGSYGYTF.

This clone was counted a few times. CDR3 in amino acids: CASSLGLAANTDTQYF. The CDR3 nucleotides are TGTGCCAGCAGCTTAGGACTAGCGGCCAACACAGATACGCAGTATTTT. This chain connects TRBV5-6 to TRBJ2-3; 10 bases agree with TRBD2. Germline trimming cut 2 bases from V and 2 bases from J; bases unmatched to any gene: 5. The CDR3 totals 16 residues. From germline, CDR1 is SGHDT and CDR2 YYEEEE.

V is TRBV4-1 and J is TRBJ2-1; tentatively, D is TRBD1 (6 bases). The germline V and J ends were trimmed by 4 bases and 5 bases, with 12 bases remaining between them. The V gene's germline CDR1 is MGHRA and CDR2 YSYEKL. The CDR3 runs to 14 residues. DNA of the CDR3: TGCGCCAGCAGCCTTAGAGGACAGAACAATGAGCAGTTCTTC. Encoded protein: CASSLRGQNNEQFF.

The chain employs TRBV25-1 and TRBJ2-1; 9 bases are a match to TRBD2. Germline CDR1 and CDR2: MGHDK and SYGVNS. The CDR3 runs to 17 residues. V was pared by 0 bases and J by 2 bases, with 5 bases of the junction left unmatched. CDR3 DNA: TGTGCCAGCAGTGAATATATGGCTAGCGGGACCTACAATGAGCAGTTCTTC. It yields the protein CASSEYMASGTYNEQFF. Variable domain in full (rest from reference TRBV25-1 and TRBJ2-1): EADIYQTPRYLVIGTGKKITLECSQTMGHDKMYWYQQDPGMELHLIHYSYGVNSTEKGDLSSESTVSRIRTEHFPLTLESARPSHTSQYLCASSEYMASGTYNEQFFGPGTRLTVL.

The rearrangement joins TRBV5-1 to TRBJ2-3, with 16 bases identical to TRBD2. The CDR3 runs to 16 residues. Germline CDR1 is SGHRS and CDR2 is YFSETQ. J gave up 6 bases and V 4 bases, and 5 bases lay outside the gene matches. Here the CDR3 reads CASSRGTSGRVDTQYF. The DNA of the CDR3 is TGCGCCAGCAGCCGAGGGACTAGCGGGAGGGTCGATACGCAGTATTTT.